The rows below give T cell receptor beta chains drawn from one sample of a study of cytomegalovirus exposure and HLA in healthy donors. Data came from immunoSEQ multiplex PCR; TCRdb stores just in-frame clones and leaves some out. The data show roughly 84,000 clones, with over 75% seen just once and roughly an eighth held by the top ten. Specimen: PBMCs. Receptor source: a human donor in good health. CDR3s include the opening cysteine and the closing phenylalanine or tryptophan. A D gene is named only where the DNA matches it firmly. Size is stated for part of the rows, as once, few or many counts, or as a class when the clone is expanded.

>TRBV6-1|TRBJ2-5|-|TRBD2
CASSSGGAGETQYF
TGTGCCAGCAGTAGCGGGGGGGCCGGGGAGACCCAGTACTTC
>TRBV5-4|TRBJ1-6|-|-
CASSPASPNSPLHF
TGTGCCAGCAGCCCCGCCAGTCCTAATTCACCCCTCCACTTT
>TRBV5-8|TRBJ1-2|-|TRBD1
CASTSRDRDNYGYTF
TGTGCCAGCACTAGCCGGGACAGGGACAACTATGGCTACACCTTC
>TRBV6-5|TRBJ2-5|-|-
CAIRAGGPETQYF
TGTGCTATCCGGGCAGGGGGGCCAGAGACCCAGTACTTC
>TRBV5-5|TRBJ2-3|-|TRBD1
CASSETVQGDTQYF
TGTGCCAGCAGCGAAACCGTACAGGGGGACACGCAGTATTTT
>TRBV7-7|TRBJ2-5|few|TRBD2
CASSLAEVAGYQETQYF
TGTGCTAGCAGCTTAGCGGAAGTAGCGGGGTACCAAGAGACCCAGTACTTC
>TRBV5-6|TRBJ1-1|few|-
CASSLQAHTEAFF
TGTGCCAGCAGCTTGCAGGCCCACACTGAAGCTTTCTTT
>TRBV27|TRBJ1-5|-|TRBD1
CASSQGTGGAGNQPQNF
TGTGCCAGCAGTCAAGGGACAGGGGGCGCGGGCAATCAGCCCCAGAATTTT
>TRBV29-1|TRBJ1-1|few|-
CSGGTGRDTEAFF
TGCAGCGGGGGAACAGGGAGGGACACTGAAGCTTTCTTT
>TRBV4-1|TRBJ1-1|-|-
CASSPEVGQRNTEAFF
TGCGCCAGCAGCCCTGAGGTTGGACAACGAAACACTGAAGCTTTCTTT
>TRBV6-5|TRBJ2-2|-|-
CASSTFRTGELFF
TGTGCCAGCAGTACATTTCGCACCGGGGAGCTGTTTTTT
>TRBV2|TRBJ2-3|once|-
CASSDTGEEDTQYF
TGTGCCAGCAGTGATACGGGGGAGGAAGATACGCAGTATTTT
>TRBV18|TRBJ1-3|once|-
CASSPGGGSGNTIYF
TGTGCCAGCTCACCGGGAGGCGGCTCTGGAAACACCATATATTTT
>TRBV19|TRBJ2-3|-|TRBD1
CASSLLWTGASTDTQYF
TGTGCCAGTAGCCTGCTTTGGACAGGTGCTAGCACAGATACGCAGTATTTT
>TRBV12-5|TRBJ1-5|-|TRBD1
CASGLQDRGDSNQPQHF
TGTGCTAGTGGTTTGCAGGACAGGGGGGATAGCAATCAGCCCCAGCATTTT
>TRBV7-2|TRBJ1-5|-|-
CASSLALAGNQPQHF
TGTGCCAGCAGCTTAGCGCTGGCTGGCAATCAGCCCCAGCATTTT
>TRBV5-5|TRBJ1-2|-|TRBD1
CASSHVVNGQGANSNYGYTF
TGTGCCAGCAGCCATGTTGTTAACGGACAGGGGGCCAATTCTAACTATGGCTACACCTTC
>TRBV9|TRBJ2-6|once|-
CASSVVVGGFSGANVLTF
TGTGCCAGCAGCGTAGTTGTAGGCGGCTTCTCTGGGGCCAACGTCCTGACTTTC
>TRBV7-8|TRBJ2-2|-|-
CASSSQIRVGELFF
TGTGCCAGCAGCTCACAAATCAGGGTCGGGGAGCTGTTTTTT
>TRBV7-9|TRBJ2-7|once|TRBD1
CASSRTRDRASSYEQYF
TGTGCCAGCAGCCGAACACGGGACAGGGCCAGCTCCTACGAGCAGTACTTC
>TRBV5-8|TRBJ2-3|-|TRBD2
CASSLMGGGKDTQYF
TGTGCCAGCAGCTTAATGGGCGGGGGGAAAGATACGCAGTATTTT
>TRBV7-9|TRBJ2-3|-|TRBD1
CASSEGYGTGEFSDTQYF
TGTGCCAGCAGCGAAGGATATGGGACAGGAGAGTTTTCAGATACGCAGTATTTT
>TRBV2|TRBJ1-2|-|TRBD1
CASSQTGSLGYGYPF
TGTGCCAGCAGTCAGACAGGGTCTCTCGGCTATGGCTACCCCTTC
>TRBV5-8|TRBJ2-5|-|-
CASSLRGRGMETQYF
TGTGCCAGCAGCCTCCGGGGCAGGGGCATGGAGACCCAGTACTTC